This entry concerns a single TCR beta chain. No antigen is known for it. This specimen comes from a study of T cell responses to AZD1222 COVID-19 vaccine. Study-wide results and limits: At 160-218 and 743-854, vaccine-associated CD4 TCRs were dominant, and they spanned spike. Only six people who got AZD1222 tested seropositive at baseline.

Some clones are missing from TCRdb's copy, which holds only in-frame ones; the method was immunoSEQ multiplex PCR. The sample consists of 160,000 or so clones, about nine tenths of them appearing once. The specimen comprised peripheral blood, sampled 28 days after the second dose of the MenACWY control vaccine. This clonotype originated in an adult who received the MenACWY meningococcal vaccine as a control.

CDR3 in amino acids: CASIQSGRALWSYNEQFF. In DNA form, the CDR3 reads TGTGCCAGCATCCAAAGCGGGAGGGCCCTCTGGAGCTACAATGAGCAGTTCTTC. V and J are TRBV5-5 and TRBJ2-1, with TRBD2 matching over 10 bases. CDR1 is SGHKS and CDR2 is YYEKEE in the germline V gene (reference sequence). The CDR3 has 18 amino acids. Trimming took 6 bases from V and 3 from J; bases not matched to a gene: 15. The variable domain in full, with the rest retrieved from reference TRBV5-5 and TRBJ2-1, is DAGVTQSPTHLIKTRGQQVTLRCSPISGHKSVSWYQQVLGQGPQFIFQYYEKEERGRGNFPDRFSARQFPNYSSELNVNALLLGDSALYLCASIQSGRALWSYNEQFFGPGTRLTVL.